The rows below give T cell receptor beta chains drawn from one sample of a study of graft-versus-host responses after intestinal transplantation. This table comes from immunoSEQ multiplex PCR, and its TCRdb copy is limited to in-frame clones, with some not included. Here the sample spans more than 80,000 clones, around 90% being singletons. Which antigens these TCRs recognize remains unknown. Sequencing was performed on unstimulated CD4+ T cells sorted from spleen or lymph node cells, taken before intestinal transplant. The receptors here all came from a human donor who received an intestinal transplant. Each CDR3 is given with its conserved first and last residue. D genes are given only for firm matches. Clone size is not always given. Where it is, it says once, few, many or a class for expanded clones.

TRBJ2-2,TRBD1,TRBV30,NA,CAWGPRAGGNTGELFF,TGTGCCTGGGGGCCGCGGGCAGGGGGTAACACCGGGGAGCTGTTTTTT
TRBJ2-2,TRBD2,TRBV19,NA,CASSIDLGLANTGELFF,TGTGCCAGTAGTATAGATCTGGGACTAGCGAACACCGGGGAGCTGTTTTTT
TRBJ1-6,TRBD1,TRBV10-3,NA,CAISESGQNSPLHF,TGTGCCATCAGTGAGTCGGGACAGAATTCACCTCTCCACTTT
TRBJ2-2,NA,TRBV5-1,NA,CASSPDYTGELFF,TGCGCCAGCAGCCCTGACTATACCGGGGAGCTGTTTTTT
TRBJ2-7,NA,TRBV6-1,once,CASTVGGGSSYEQYF,TGTGCCAGCACCGTTGGGGGCGGAAGCTCCTACGAGCAGTACTTC
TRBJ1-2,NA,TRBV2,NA,CASSEGTTLSASNYGYTF,TGTGCCAGCAGTGAAGGGACAACTCTCTCAGCCTCTAACTATGGCTACACCTTC
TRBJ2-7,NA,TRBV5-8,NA,CASSLDRSVYEQYF,TGTGCCAGCAGCTTGGACAGATCGGTCTACGAGCAGTACTTC
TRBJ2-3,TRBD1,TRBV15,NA,CATSRRDRGADTQYF,TGTGCCACCAGCAGAAGAGACAGGGGGGCAGATACGCAGTATTTT
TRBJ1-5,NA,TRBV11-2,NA,CASSLESGQPQHF,TGTGCCAGCAGCTTAGAGTCGGGTCAGCCCCAGCATTTT
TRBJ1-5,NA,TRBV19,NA,CASTVGARQPQHF,TGTGCCAGTACTGTGGGGGCACGGCAGCCCCAGCATTTT
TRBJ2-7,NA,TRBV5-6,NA,CASSWLSLADTSYEQYF,TGTGCCAGCAGCTGGTTATCTCTCGCGGACACTTCTTACGAGCAGTACTTC
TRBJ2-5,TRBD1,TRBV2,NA,CASSENRGLAETQYF,TGTGCCAGCAGTGAAAACAGGGGCCTCGCGGAGACCCAGTACTTC
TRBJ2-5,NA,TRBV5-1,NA,CASSLDTYQETQYF,TGCGCCAGCAGCTTGGACACCTACCAAGAGACCCAGTACTTC
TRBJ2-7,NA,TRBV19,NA,CASSPRPQGYEQYF,TGTGCCAGTAGTCCCCGTCCGCAGGGTTACGAGCAGTACTTC
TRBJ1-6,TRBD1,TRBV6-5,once,CASSQGQGAYSPLHF,TGTGCCAGCAGTCAAGGACAGGGGGCCTATTCACCCCTCCACTTT
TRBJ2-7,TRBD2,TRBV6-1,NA,CASSPGGASYEQYF,TGTGCCAGCAGTCCCGGGGGGGCATCCTACGAGCAGTACTTC
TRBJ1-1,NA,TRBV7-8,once,CASSALGTEAFF,TGTGCCAGCAGCGCCCTAGGCACTGAAGCTTTCTTT
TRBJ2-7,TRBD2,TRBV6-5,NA,CASSFLASGSYEQYF,TGTGCCAGCAGCTTCCTTGCTAGCGGGAGCTACGAGCAGTACTTC
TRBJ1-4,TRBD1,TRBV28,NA,CASSFRGTGGGKLFF,TGTGCCAGCAGTTTCAGGGGGACAGGGGGAGGAAAACTGTTTTTT
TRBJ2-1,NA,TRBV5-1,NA,CASSASSYNEQFF,TGCGCCAGTAGCGCCAGCTCCTACAATGAGCAGTTCTTC
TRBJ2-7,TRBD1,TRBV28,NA,CASLGTGAYEQYF,TGTGCCAGCCTAGGGACAGGGGCCTACGAGCAGTACTTC
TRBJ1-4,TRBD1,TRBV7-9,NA,CASSLGGTGGGDEKLFF,TGTGCCAGCAGCTTAGGGGGGACAGGGGGCGGTGATGAAAAACTGTTTTTT
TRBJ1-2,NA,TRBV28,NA,CASSGNYGYTF,TGTGCCAGCAGCGGTAACTATGGCTACACCTTC
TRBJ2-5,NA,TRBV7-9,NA,CASSLGNSQQETQYF,TGTGCCAGCAGCTTAGGCAATTCACAACAAGAGACCCAGTACTTC
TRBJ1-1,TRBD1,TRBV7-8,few,CASRGQANTEAFF,TGTGCCAGCAGGGGACAGGCGAACACTGAAGCTTTCTTT
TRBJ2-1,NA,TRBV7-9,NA,CASSRRGGLQNNEQFF,TGTGCCAGCAGCCGGCGGGGTGGGCTCCAAAACAATGAGCAGTTCTTC
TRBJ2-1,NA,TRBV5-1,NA,CASSLERRAAHNEQFF,TGCGCCAGCAGCTTGGAGCGGAGGGCCGCCCACAATGAGCAGTTCTTC
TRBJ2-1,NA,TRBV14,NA,CASSQDFGFGANEQFF,TGTGCCAGCAGCCAAGATTTCGGATTTGGGGCGAATGAGCAGTTCTTC
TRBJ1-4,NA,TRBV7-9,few,CASSERQATNEKLFF,TGTGCCAGCAGCGAAAGACAGGCCACCAATGAAAAACTGTTTTTT
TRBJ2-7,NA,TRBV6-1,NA,CASSEIQGIGGNEQYF,TGTGCCAGCAGTGAAATACAGGGGATTGGGGGGAACGAGCAGTACTTC
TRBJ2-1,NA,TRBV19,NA,CASISGDEQFF,TGTGCCAGTATCTCCGGAGATGAGCAGTTCTTC
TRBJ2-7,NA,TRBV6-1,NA,CASSQQGLRDYEQYF,TGTGCCAGCAGTCAACAGGGCCTAAGGGACTACGAGCAGTACTTC
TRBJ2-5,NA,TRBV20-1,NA,CSAWRTETQYF,TGCAGTGCATGGAGGACCGAGACCCAGTACTTC
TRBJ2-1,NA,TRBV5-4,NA,CASSSGQPRNNEQFF,TGTGCCAGCAGCTCCGGACAACCGAGGAACAATGAGCAGTTCTTC
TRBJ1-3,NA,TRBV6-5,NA,CASSYSIPVSGNTIYF,TGTGCCAGCAGTTACTCGATTCCGGTTTCTGGAAACACCATATATTTT
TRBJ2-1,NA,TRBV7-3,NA,CASSLPGLRSSYNEQFF,TGTGCCAGCAGCTTACCCGGATTGCGGTCCTCCTACAATGAGCAGTTCTTC
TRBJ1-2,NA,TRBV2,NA,CASSVDRGATNYGYTF,TGTGCCAGCAGTGTAGATAGGGGCGCCACTAACTATGGCTACACCTTC
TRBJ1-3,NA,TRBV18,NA,CASSPRRSSGNTIYF,TGTGCCAGCTCACCACGCAGGTCCTCTGGAAACACCATATATTTT
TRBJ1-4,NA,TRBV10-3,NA,CAISPGDGNEKLFF,TGTGCCATCAGTCCAGGGGACGGTAATGAAAAACTGTTTTTT
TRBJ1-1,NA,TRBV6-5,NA,CASTTTGRGNTEAFF,TGTGCCAGCACTACAACGGGCAGGGGGAACACTGAAGCTTTCTTT
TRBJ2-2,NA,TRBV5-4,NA,CASSLSPGTGELFF,TGTGCCAGCAGCTTGTCCCCGGGCACCGGGGAGCTGTTTTTT
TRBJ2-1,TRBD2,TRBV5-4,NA,CASSSSRGRGAYNEQFF,TGTGCCAGCAGCTCCTCTCGGGGGCGGGGGGCCTACAATGAGCAGTTCTTC
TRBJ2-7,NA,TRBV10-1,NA,CASSFAWGRIRGLARAYEQYF,TGCGCCAGCAGTTTTGCGTGGGGACGGATTAGGGGGCTAGCGAGGGCCTACGAGCAGTACTTC
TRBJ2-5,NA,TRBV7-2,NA,CASSTPSRGSETQYF,TGTGCCAGCAGCACCCCGAGTAGGGGTTCAGAGACCCAGTACTTC